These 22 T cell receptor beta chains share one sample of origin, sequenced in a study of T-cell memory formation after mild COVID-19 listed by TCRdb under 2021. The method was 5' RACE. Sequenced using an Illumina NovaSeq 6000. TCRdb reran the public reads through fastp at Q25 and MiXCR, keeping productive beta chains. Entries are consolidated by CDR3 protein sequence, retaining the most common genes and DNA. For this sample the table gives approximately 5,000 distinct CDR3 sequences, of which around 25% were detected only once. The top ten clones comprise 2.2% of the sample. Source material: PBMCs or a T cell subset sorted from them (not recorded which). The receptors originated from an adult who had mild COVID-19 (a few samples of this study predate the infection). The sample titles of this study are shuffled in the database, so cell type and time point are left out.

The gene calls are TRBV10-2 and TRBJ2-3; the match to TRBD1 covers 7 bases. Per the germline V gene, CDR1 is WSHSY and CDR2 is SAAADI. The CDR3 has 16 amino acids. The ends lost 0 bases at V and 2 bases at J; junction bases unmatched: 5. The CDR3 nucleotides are TGCGCCAGCAGTGAGTCCTGGACAGGCCACACAGATACGCAGTATTTT. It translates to CASSESWTGHTDTQYF.

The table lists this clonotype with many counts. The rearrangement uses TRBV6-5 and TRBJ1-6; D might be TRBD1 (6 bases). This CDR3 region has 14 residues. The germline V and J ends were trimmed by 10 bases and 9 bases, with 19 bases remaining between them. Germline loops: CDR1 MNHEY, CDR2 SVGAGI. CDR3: CATLMGGAGSPLHF. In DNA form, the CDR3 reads TGTGCCACCCTGATGGGGGGCGCAGGTTCACCCCTCCACTTT.

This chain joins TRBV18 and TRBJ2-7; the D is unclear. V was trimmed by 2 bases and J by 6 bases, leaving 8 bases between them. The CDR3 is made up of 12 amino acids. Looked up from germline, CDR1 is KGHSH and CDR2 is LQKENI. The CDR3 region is CASSPDSAEQYF. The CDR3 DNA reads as TGTGCCAGCTCACCAGATTCCGCCGAGCAGTACTTC.

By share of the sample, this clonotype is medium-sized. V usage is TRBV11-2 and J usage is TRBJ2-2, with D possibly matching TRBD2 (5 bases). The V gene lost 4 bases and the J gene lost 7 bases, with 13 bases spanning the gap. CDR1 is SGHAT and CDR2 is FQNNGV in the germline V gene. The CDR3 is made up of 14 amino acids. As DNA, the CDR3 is TGTGCCAGCAGCTCGGGTCGGGGTCACGGGGAGCTGTTTTTT. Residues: CASSSGRGHGELFF.

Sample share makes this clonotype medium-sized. The CDR3 nucleotides read TGCAGTGCTGGGGACAGGGGGTACCAAGAGACCCAGTACTTC. Translation: CSAGDRGYQETQYF. V usage is TRBV20-1 and J usage is TRBJ2-5, with 11 bases that match TRBD1. This CDR3 spans 14 amino acids. Germline CDR1 and CDR2: DFQATT and SNEGSKA (reference sequence). The ends lost 5 bases at V and 0 bases at J; junction bases unmatched: 2.

The DNA of the CDR3 is TGTGCCAGCAGCTTACCGGCCGACGAGCAGTACTTC. Encoded protein: CASSLPADEQYF. This chain joins TRBV12-3 or TRBV12-4 and TRBJ2-7; D is unclear. V was trimmed by 6 bases and J by 5 bases, leaving 11 bases between them. There are 12 residues in the CDR3.

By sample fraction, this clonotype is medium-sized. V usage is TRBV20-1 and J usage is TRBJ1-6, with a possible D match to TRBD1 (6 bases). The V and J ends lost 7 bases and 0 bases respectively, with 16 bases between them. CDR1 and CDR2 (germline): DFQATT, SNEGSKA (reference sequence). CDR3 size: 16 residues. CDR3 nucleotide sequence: TGCAGTGTCAGGGGCAGGGAAAGCTCCTATAATTCACCCCTCCACTTT. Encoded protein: CSVRGRESSYNSPLHF.

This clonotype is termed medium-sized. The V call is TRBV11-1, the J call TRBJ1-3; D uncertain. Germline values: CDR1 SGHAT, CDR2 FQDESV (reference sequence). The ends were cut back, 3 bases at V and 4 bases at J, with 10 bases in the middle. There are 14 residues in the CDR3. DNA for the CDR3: TGTGCCAGCAGCTTCCTTTCTACAGGAAACACCATATATTTT. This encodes CASSFLSTGNTIYF.

CDR3 loop: CASSLTGGDTQYF. CDR3 DNA sequence: TGTGCCAGCAGCTTGACAGGCGGCGATACGCAGTATTTT. The rearrangement joins TRBV5-6 to TRBJ2-3; D might be TRBD1 (5 bases). Trimming cost V 1 base and J 6 bases, with 9 bases left between them. The CDR3 covers 13 residues. Germline V gene sequence: CDR1 SGHDT, CDR2 YYEEEE.

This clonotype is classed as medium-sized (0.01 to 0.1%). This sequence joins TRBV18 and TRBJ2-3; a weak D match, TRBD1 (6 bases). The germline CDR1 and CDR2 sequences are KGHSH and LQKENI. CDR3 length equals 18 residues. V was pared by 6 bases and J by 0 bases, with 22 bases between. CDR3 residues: CASSSPRTVSSSTDTQYF. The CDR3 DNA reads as TGTGCCAGCTCTAGCCCCCGGACAGTCTCATCTAGCACAGATACGCAGTATTTT.

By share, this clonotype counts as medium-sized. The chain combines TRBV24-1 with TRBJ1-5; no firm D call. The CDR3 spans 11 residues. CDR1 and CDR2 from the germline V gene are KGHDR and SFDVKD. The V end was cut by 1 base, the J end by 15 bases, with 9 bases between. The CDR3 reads CATSDFRVWHF. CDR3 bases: TGTGCCACCAGTGATTTTCGGGTGTGGCATTTT.

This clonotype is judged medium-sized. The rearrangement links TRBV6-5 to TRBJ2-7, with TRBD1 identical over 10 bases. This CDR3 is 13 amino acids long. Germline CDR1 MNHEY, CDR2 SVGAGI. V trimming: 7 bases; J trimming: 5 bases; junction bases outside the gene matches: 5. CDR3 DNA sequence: TGTGCCAGCATCGGGACAGGGGCCCACGAGCAGTACTTC. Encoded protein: CASIGTGAHEQYF.

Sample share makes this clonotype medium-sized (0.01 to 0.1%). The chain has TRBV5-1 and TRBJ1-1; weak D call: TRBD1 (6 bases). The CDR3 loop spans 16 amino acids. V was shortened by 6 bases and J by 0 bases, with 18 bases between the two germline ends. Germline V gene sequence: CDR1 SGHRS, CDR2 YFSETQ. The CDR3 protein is CASTDGGAGLNTEAFF. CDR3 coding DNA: TGCGCCAGCACCGACGGGGGGGCCGGCTTGAACACTGAAGCTTTCTTT. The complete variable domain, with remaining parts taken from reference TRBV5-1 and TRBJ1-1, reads KAGVTQTPRYLIKTRGQQVTLSCSPISGHRSVSWYQQTPGQGLQFLFEYFSETQRNKGNFPGRFSGRQFSNSRSEMNVSTLELGDSALYLCASTDGGAGLNTEAFFGQGTRLTVV.

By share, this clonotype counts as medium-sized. The CDR3 region has the DNA TGCAGTTCAAAGCGAGGGCCGAACACTGAAGCTTTCTTT. It translates to CSSKRGPNTEAFF. V is TRBV20-1 and J is TRBJ1-1, with D unclear. The length of the CDR3 is 13 residues. The V end lost 8 bases, the J end lost 1 base, and 14 bases lay between the germline ends. Germline values: CDR1 DFQATT, CDR2 SNEGSKA (reference sequence).

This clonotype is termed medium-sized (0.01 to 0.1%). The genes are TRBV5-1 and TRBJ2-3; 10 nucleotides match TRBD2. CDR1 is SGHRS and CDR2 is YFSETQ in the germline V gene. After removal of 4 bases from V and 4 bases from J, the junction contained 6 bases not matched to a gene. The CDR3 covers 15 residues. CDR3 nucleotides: TGCGCCAGCAGCGGAGCGGGGGGGCCCGCAGATACGCAGTATTTT. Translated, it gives CASSGAGGPADTQYF.

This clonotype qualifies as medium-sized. The CDR3 region is CASQRWTSTDTQYF. In DNA form, the CDR3 reads TGTGCCAGTCAAAGGTGGACCAGCACAGATACGCAGTATTTT. The chain has TRBV2 and TRBJ2-3; no clear D. Per the germline V gene, CDR1 is SNHLY and CDR2 is FYNNEI. Trimming shortened V by 9 bases and J by 0 bases, and 13 bases separated the two germline ends. This CDR3 region has 14 residues.

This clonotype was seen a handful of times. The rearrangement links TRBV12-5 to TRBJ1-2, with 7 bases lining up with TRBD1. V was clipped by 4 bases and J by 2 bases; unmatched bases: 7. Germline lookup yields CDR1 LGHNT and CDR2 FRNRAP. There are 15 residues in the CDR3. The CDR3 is CASGSWVRGNYGYTF. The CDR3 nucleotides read TGTGCTAGTGGTTCCTGGGTCAGGGGGAACTATGGCTACACCTTC.

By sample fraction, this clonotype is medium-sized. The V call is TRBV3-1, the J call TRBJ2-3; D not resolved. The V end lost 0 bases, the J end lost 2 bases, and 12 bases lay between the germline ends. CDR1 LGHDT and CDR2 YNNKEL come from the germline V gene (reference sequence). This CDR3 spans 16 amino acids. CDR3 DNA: TGTGCCAGCAGCCAAGATCGAGGAACTCCCACAGATACGCAGTATTTT. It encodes CASSQDRGTPTDTQYF.

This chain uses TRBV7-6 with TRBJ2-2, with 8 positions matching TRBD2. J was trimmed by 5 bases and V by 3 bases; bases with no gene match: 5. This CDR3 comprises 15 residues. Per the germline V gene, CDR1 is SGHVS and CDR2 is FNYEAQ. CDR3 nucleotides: TGTGCCAGCAGCTTTAGCGGGGTTGGGACCGGGGAGCTGTTTTTT. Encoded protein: CASSFSGVGTGELFF.

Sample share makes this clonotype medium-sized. The CDR3 here is CASSFSAREQFF. The CDR3, as DNA: TGTGCCAGCAGCTTCTCCGCCAGGGAGCAGTTCTTC. The rearrangement links TRBV7-9 to TRBJ2-1, with D hard to call. The CDR3 contains 12 residues. Germline V gene sequence: CDR1 SEHNR, CDR2 FQNEAQ (reference sequence). V lost 3 bases, J lost 10 bases, and 10 bases lay in between.

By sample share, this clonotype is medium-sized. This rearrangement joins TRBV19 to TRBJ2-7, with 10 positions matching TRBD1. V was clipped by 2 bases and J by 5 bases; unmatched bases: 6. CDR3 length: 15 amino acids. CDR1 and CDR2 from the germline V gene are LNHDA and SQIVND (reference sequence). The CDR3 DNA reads TGTGCCAGTAGTATACGGACAGGGGGGGTGCACGAGCAGTACTTC. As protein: CASSIRTGGVHEQYF.

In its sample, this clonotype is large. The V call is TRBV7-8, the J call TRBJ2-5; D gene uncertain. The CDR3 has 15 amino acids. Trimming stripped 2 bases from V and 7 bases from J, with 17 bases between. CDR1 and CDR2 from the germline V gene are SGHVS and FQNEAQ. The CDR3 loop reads CASSLLDPREMTQYF. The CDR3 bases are TGTGCCAGCAGCTTACTGGACCCAAGGGAAATGACCCAGTACTTC.